The next 23 T cell receptor beta chains were all read from a single sample in a study of blood T cell repertoires in COVID-19. Clones were read by immunoSEQ multiplex PCR, and TCRdb kept only the in-frame ones, dropping some. Of roughly 360,000 clones listed, roughly 90% are singletons. The sample consisted of PBMCs or T cells enriched from blood (not recorded which). Receptor source: a woman younger than 45 with acute COVID-19.

The V gene is TRBV5-1, the J gene TRBJ1-6; D is ambiguous. CDR3 size: 15 residues. The germline V and J ends were trimmed by 0 bases and 4 bases, with 8 bases remaining between them. Germline values: CDR1 SGHRS, CDR2 YFSETQ. Here the CDR3 reads CASSLDGGYNSPLHF. As DNA, the CDR3 is TGCGCCAGCAGCTTGGATGGAGGGTATAATTCACCCCTCCACTTT.

The chain combines TRBV28 with TRBJ1-6, with 7 bases matching TRBD1. The V gene end was trimmed by 3 bases and the J gene end by 10 bases; junction bases not matched to a gene: 6. The CDR3 runs 14 residues. Per the germline V gene, CDR1 is MDHEN and CDR2 is SYDVKM. The chain's CDR3 is CASSFFTGDSPLHF. CDR3 in DNA: TGTGCCAGCAGTTTCTTTACAGGGGACTCACCCCTCCACTTT.

This clone was detected only once. V is TRBV12-3 or TRBV12-4 and J is TRBJ2-2; D possibly corresponds to TRBD1 (5 bases). The V end lost 4 bases, the J end lost 4 bases, and 7 bases lay between the germline ends. The CDR3 runs to 13 residues. In nucleotides, the CDR3 is TGTGCCAGCAGTTCCCAGGGCACCGGGGAGCTGTTTTTT. Residues: CASSSQGTGELFF.

In this sample, this clone turned up once. Here the CDR3 reads CASSTGTLGFF. The CDR3 DNA follows: TGTGCCTCTTCGACAGGAACCCTTGGTTTCTTT. This chain connects TRBV2 to TRBJ1-1, with D perhaps TRBD1 (6 bases). Germline V gene sequence: CDR1 SNHLY, CDR2 FYNNEI. CDR3 length: 11 amino acids. V gave up 11 bases and J gave up 13 bases, with 20 bases separating them.

The V gene is TRBV19, the J gene TRBJ1-5; the match to TRBD1 covers 7 bases. The CDR3 is made up of 15 amino acids. Germline CDR1 reads LNHDA; CDR2 reads SQIVND (reference sequence). The CDR3 nucleotides read TGTGCGGCCAGGGGGGAGGTCGAAGGCAATCAGCCCCAGCATTTT. It translates to CAARGEVEGNQPQHF.

V is TRBV9 and J is TRBJ2-1; TRBD2 matches at 11 bases. Germline V gives CDR1 SGDLS, CDR2 YYNGEE. V was pared by 0 bases and J by 5 bases, with 4 bases of the junction left unmatched. CDR3 length: 16 amino acids. CDR3 residues: CASSVASGGRHNEQFF. CDR3 in DNA: TGTGCCAGCAGCGTAGCTAGCGGGGGGAGACACAATGAGCAGTTCTTC.

The V and J genes are TRBV7-2 and TRBJ2-3; 8 bases are a match to TRBD1. This CDR3 is 13 amino acids long. The trim removed 6 bases at V and 6 bases at J, leaving 5 bases unmatched. In germline, CDR1 is SGHTA, CDR2 FQGNSA. This CDR3 is CASRPTGVDTQYF. CDR3 coding DNA: TGTGCCAGCAGACCGACAGGGGTGGATACGCAGTATTTT.

V and J are TRBV6-5 and TRBJ1-1, with TRBD1 identical over 7 bases. The CDR3 has 12 residues. Per germline, CDR1 MNHEY and CDR2 SVGAGI. The ends lost 11 bases at V and 9 bases at J; junction bases unmatched: 12. CDR3 amino acids: CAAVQGRVQAFF. The CDR3 coding sequence is TGTGCCGCGGTACAGGGGCGAGTACAAGCTTTCTTT.

The rearrangement joins TRBV14 to TRBJ1-3; TRBD1 matches at 10 bases. J gave up 2 bases and V 7 bases, and 11 bases lay outside the gene matches. CDR3 length: 17 amino acids. The V gene's germline CDR1 is SGHDN and CDR2 FVKESK. This CDR3 reads CASTRRVTGGPGNTIYF. DNA for the CDR3: TGTGCCAGCACCCGGCGAGTGACAGGGGGCCCTGGAAACACCATATATTTT. The complete variable domain, with remaining parts taken from reference TRBV14 and TRBJ1-3, reads EAGVTQFPSHSVIEKGQTVTLRCDPISGHDNLYWYRRVMGKEIKFLLHFVKESKQDESGMPNNRFLAERTGGTYSTLKVQPAELEDSGVYFCASTRRVTGGPGNTIYFGEGSWLTVV.

The CDR3 DNA reads as TGTGCCAGTAGTATTCCACAGGGGAACACCGGGGAGCTGTTTTTT. As protein: CASSIPQGNTGELFF. The V call is TRBV19, the J call TRBJ2-2, with D perhaps TRBD1 (6 bases). This CDR3 is built from 15 residues. With 3 bases removed from V and 1 base from J, the gap between germline ends came to 9 bases. The germline V gene has CDR1 LNHDA and CDR2 SQIVND (reference sequence). Full variable domain (rest looked up from reference TRBV19 and TRBJ2-2): DGGITQSPKYLFRKEGQNVTLSCEQNLNHDAMYWYRQDPGQGLRLIYYSQIVNDFQKGDIAEGYSVSREKKESFPLTVTSAQKNPTAFYLCASSIPQGNTGELFFGEGSRLTVL.

This chain connects TRBV19 to TRBJ2-2; TRBD2 might be the D (5 bases). The V gene lost 4 bases and the J gene lost 6 bases, with 15 bases spanning the gap. CDR1 and CDR2 from the germline V gene are LNHDA and SQIVND (reference sequence). This CDR3 spans 15 amino acids. CDR3 bases: TGTGCCAGTAGTACAACCGGGCCCGGGGCCGGGGAGCTGTTTTTT. Translating gives CASSTTGPGAGELFF. The complete variable domain, with remaining parts taken from reference TRBV19 and TRBJ2-2, reads DGGITQSPKYLFRKEGQNVTLSCEQNLNHDAMYWYRQDPGQGLRLIYYSQIVNDFQKGDIAEGYSVSREKKESFPLTVTSAQKNPTAFYLCASSTTGPGAGELFFGEGSRLTVL.

The chain is built from TRBV5-5 and TRBJ2-3; 9 bases agree with TRBD1. J gave up 0 bases and V 4 bases, and 12 bases lay outside the gene matches. The CDR3 is 18 amino acids. Looked up from germline, CDR1 is SGHKS and CDR2 is YYEKEE (reference sequence). The CDR3 DNA follows: TGTGCCAGCAGCCTGAGAGAAACAGGGGGCTCTAGCACAGATACGCAGTATTTT. Amino acids: CASSLRETGGSSTDTQYF.

The rearrangement links TRBV2 to TRBJ2-3, with 8 bases lining up with TRBD2. The CDR3 consists of 16 residues. Trimming removed 2 bases from V and 0 bases from J; junction bases left unmatched: 4. The germline CDR1 and CDR2 sequences are SNHLY and FYNNEI. This chain's CDR3 is CASSERASGSTDTQYF. Written as DNA, the CDR3 is TGTGCCAGCAGTGAAAGGGCTAGCGGGAGCACAGATACGCAGTATTTT.

Concerning this clone: Compared with germline, one end of the junction differs, possibly owing to a read error. This chain links TRBV2 with TRBJ2-1; TRBD2 matches 8 bases. Germline V lookup: CDR1 SNHLY, CDR2 FYNNEI. The CDR3 totals 15 residues. DNA of the CDR3: TGTGCCAGCAGCGAAGGGGGACTAGGGGCCGATGAGCAGTTCTTC. Protein: CASSEGGLGADEQFF.

This rearrangement joins TRBV11-1 to TRBJ1-1; 11 bases are shared with TRBD1. Germline assignment: CDR1 SGHAT and CDR2 FQDESV (reference sequence). The CDR3 totals 16 residues. Trimming at V came to 1 base and at J to 4 bases, leaving 5 bases not matched to a gene. The CDR3 DNA sequence: TGTGCCAGCAGCTTAGGGACAGGGGGCATCAGCACTGAAGCTTTCTTT. Translation gives CASSLGTGGISTEAFF.

The chain has TRBV7-9 and TRBJ1-3; D perhaps matches TRBD1 (6 bases). Germline assignment: CDR1 SEHNR and CDR2 FQNEAQ (reference sequence). This CDR3 has 16 residues. V lost 2 bases and J lost 1, with 12 bases in between. The CDR3, as DNA: TGTGCCAGCAGCTTAAGCGGGGGCGCATCTGGAAACACCATATATTTT. This gives the protein CASSLSGGASGNTIYF. The variable domain in full, completed from reference TRBV7-9 and TRBJ1-3, reads DTGVSQNPRHKITKRGQNVTFRCDPISEHNRLYWYRQTLGQGPEFLTYFQNEAQLEKSRLLSDRFSAERPKGSFSTLEIQRTEQGDSAMYLCASSLSGGASGNTIYFGEGSWLTVV.

CDR3 DNA sequence: TGTGCCAGCAGCAACAGCAGACAGGGATTCTCCTACGAGCAGTACTTC. Residues: CASSNSRQGFSYEQYF. This chain links TRBV9 with TRBJ2-7; 7 nucleotides align to TRBD1. V trimming: 4 bases; J trimming: 0 bases; junction bases outside the gene matches: 10. This CDR3 is 16 amino acids long. CDR1 SGDLS and CDR2 YYNGEE come from the germline V gene.

This chain links TRBV6-1 with TRBJ1-5, with a possible D match to TRBD1 (6 bases). Trimming took 1 base from V and 7 from J, leaving 11 bases between them. The CDR3 extends over 14 amino acids. Germline CDR1 is MNHNS and CDR2 is SASEGT. The CDR3 sequence is CASSEGGRVQPQHF. Written as DNA, the CDR3 is TGTGCCAGCAGTGAAGGGGGGCGAGTCCAGCCCCAGCATTTT.

V and J are TRBV24-1 and TRBJ1-5; 8 nucleotides agree with TRBD1. The germline CDR1 and CDR2 sequences are KGHDR and SFDVKD. CDR3 length: 15 residues. V shed 4 bases and J 4 bases; nucleotides not matched to a gene: 5. CDR3 sequence (DNA): TGTGCCACCAGTGAGCCAGGACAGGGTAATCAGCCCCAGCATTTT. Translated: CATSEPGQGNQPQHF.

In this sample, this clone turned up a few times. The rearrangement uses TRBV5-1 and TRBJ1-1; D is perhaps TRBD1 (5 bases). The CDR3 has 14 amino acids. Germline lookup yields CDR1 SGHRS and CDR2 YFSETQ. The V and J ends lost 0 bases and 5 bases respectively, with 11 bases between them. The CDR3 region is CASSLGAGGTEAFF. DNA for the CDR3: TGCGCCAGCAGCTTGGGGGCGGGGGGAACTGAAGCTTTCTTT.

Judged by abundance, this clone is medium-sized (0.01 to 0.1%). The genes are TRBV7-2 and TRBJ2-2, with no clear D. Germline V gene lookup returns CDR1 SGHTA and CDR2 FQGNSA. V was trimmed by 3 bases and J by 8 bases, leaving 10 bases between them. The CDR3 consists of 13 residues. The CDR3 nucleotides read TGTGCCAGCAGCTTCCGGGTCGGAGGGGAGCTGTTTTTT. This sequence encodes CASSFRVGGELFF.

The chain joins TRBV7-2 to TRBJ1-3; D is undetermined. Germline V lookup: CDR1 SGHTA, CDR2 FQGNSA. The CDR3 is 15 residues long. V lost 5 bases and J 0 bases, leaving 11 bases between the germline ends. CDR3 nucleotide sequence: TGTGCCAGCAGCCCCGGACTGATCTCTGGAAACACCATATATTTT. This gives the protein CASSPGLISGNTIYF.

The V gene is TRBV6-4, the J gene TRBJ1-5; maybe TRBD1 (5 bases). Germline lookup yields CDR1 MRHNA and CDR2 SNTAGT. The CDR3 consists of 15 residues. Trimming left V 6 bases short and J 0 bases short, with 12 bases between. Here the CDR3 DNA reads TGTGCCAGCAGGGCTCGACAGAGTAGCAATCAGCCCCAGCATTTT. This translates into CASRARQSSNQPQHF.